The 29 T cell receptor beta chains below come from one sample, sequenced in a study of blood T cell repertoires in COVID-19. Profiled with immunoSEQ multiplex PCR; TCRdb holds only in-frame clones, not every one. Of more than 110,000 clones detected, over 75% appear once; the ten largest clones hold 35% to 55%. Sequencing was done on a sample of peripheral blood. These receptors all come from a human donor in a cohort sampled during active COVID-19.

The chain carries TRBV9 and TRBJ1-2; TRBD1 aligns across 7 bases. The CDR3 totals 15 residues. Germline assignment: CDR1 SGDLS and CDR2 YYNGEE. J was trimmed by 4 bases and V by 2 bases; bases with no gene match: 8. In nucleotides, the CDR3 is TGTGCCAGCAGCGTTAGCGTAGGGGGCGTCTATGGCTACACCTTC. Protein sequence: CASSVSVGGVYGYTF.

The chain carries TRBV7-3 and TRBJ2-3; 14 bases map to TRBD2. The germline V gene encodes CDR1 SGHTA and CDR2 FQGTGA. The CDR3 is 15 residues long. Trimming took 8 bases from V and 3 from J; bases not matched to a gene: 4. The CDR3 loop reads CASATSGGGTDTQYF. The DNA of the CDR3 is TGTGCCAGCGCGACTAGCGGGGGGGGTACAGATACGCAGTATTTT.

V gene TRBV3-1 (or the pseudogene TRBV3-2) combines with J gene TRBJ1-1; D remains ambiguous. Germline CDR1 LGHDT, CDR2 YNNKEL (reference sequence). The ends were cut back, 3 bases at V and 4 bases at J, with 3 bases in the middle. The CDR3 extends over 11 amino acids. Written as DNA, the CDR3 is TGTGCCAGCAGCCACGGCACTGAAGCTTTCTTT. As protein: CASSHGTEAFF.

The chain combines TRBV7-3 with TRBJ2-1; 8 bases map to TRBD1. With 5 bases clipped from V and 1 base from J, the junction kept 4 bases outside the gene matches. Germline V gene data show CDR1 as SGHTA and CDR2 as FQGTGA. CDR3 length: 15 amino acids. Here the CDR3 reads CASSADRESYNEQFF. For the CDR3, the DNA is TGTGCCAGCAGCGCGGACAGGGAGTCCTACAATGAGCAGTTCTTC.

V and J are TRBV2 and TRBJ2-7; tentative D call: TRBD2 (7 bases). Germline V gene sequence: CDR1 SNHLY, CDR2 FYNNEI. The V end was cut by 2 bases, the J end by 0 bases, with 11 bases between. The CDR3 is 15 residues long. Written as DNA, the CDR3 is TGTGCCAGCAGTGAACCGGCGGGGGCCTCCTACGAGCAGTACTTC. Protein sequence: CASSEPAGASYEQYF.

CDR3 nucleotides: TGTGCCAGCAGTTACCTCACTAGAGGTGAGGGTGAGCAGTTCTTC. As protein: CASSYLTRGEGEQFF. The V and J genes are TRBV6-5 and TRBJ2-1, with D possibly matching TRBD2 (5 bases). There are 15 residues in the CDR3. Germline V lookup: CDR1 MNHEY, CDR2 SVGAGI. V shed 2 bases and J shed 9 bases, with 17 bases lying between them.

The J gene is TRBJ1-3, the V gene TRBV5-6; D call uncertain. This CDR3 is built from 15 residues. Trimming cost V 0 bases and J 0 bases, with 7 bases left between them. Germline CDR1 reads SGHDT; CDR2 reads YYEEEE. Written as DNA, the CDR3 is TGTGCCAGCAGCTTGGAGCCATTCTCTGGAAACACCATATATTTT. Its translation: CASSLEPFSGNTIYF.

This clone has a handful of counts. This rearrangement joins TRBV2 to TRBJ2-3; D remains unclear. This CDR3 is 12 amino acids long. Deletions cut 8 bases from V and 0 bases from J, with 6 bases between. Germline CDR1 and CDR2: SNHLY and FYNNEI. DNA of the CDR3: TGTGCCAGCGGAGCAAGCACAGATACGCAGTATTTT. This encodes CASGASTDTQYF.

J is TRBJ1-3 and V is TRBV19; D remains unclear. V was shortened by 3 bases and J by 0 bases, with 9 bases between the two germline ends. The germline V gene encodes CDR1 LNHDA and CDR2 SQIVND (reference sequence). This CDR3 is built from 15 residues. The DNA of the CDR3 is TGTGCCAGTAGTATTCCGGGAAGCTCTGGAAACACCATATATTTT. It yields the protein CASSIPGSSGNTIYF. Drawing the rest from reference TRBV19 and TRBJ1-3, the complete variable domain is DGGITQSPKYLFRKEGQNVTLSCEQNLNHDAMYWYRQDPGQGLRLIYYSQIVNDFQKGDIAEGYSVSREKKESFPLTVTSAQKNPTAFYLCASSIPGSSGNTIYFGEGSWLTVV.

CDR3 sequence reads: CASSLKRTGIYGYTF. CDR3 DNA sequence: TGTGCCAGCAGCCTTAAGCGGACAGGGATATATGGCTACACCTTC. The chain employs TRBV11-3 and TRBJ1-2; 8 bases fit TRBD1. V lost 5 bases and J lost 5; bases outside the gene matches: 10. Germline CDR1 reads SGHNT; CDR2 reads YENEEA. The length of the CDR3 is 15 residues.

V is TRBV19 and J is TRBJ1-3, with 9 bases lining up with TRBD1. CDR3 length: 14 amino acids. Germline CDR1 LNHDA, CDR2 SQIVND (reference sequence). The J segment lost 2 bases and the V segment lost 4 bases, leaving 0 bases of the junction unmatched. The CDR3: CASSRDRAGNTIYF. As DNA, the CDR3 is TGTGCCAGTAGTAGGGACAGGGCTGGAAACACCATATATTTT.

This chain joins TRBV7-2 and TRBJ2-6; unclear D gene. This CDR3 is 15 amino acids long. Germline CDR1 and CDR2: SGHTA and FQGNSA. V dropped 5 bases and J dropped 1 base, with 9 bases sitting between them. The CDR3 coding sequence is TGTGCCAGCAGCGGTCGGGTATCTGGGGCCAACGTCCTGACTTTC. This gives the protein CASSGRVSGANVLTF. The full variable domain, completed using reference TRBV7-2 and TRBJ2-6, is GAGVSQSPSNKVTEKGKDVELRCDPISGHTALYWYRQSLGQGLEFLIYFQGNSAPDKSGLPSDRFSAERTGGSVSTLTIQRTQQEDSAVYLCASSGRVSGANVLTFGAGSRLTVL.

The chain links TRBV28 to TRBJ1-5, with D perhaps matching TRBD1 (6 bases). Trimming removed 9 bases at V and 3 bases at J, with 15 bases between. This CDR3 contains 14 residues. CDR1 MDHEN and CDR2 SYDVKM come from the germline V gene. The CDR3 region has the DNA TGTGCCAGTCACCTACAGGGCTACAATCAGCCCCAGCATTTT. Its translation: CASHLQGYNQPQHF.

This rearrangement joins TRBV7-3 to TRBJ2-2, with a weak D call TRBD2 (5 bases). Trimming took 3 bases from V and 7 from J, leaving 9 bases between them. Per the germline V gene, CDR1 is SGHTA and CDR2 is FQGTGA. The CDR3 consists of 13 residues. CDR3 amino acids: CASSLVRDGELFF. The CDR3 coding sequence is TGTGCCAGCAGCTTGGTCCGGGACGGGGAGCTGTTTTTT.

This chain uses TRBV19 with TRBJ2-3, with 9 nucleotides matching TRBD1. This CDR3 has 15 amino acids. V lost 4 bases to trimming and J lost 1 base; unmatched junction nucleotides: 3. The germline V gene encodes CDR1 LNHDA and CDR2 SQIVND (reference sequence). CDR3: CASSKGQGRTDTQYF. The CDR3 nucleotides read TGTGCCAGTAGTAAGGGACAGGGCCGCACAGATACGCAGTATTTT.

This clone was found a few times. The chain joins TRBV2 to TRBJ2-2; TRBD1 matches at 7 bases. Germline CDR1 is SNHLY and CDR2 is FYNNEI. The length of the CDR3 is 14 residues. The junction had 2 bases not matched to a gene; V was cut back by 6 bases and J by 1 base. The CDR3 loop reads CASRGQRNTGELFF. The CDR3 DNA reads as TGTGCCAGCAGGGGACAGAGGAACACCGGGGAGCTGTTTTTT.

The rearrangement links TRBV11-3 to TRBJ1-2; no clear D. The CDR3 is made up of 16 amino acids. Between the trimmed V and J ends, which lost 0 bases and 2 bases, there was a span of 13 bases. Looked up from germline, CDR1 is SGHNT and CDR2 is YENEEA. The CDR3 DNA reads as TGTGCCAGCAGCTTAGAGGGCAGGCGCGGGAACTATGGCTACACCTTC. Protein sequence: CASSLEGRRGNYGYTF.

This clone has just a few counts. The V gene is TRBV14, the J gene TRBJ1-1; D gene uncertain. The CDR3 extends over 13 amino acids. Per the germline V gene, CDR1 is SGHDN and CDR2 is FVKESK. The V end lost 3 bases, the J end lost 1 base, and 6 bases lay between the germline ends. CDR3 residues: CASSQLWNTEAFF. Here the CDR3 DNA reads TGTGCCAGCAGCCAGCTATGGAACACTGAAGCTTTCTTT. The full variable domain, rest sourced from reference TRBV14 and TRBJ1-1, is EAGVTQFPSHSVIEKGQTVTLRCDPISGHDNLYWYRRVMGKEIKFLLHFVKESKQDESGMPNNRFLAERTGGTYSTLKVQPAELEDSGVYFCASSQLWNTEAFFGQGTRLTVV.

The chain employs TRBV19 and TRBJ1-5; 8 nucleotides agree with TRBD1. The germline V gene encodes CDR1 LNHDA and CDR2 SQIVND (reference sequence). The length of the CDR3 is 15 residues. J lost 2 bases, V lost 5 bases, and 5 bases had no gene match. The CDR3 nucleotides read TGTGCCAGTAGTGGACAGGGCAACGGCAATCAGCCCCAGCATTTT. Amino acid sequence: CASSGQGNGNQPQHF.

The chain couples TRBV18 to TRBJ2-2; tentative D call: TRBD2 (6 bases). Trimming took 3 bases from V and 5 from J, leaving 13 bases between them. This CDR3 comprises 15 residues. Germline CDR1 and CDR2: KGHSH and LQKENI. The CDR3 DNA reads TGTGCCAGCTCACCCGAACGGGGGTCTACCGGGGAGCTGTTTTTT. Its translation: CASSPERGSTGELFF.

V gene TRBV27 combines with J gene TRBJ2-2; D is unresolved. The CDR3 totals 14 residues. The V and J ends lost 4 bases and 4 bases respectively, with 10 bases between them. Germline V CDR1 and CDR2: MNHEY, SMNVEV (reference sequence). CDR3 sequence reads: CASSSLLSTGELFF. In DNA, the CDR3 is TGTGCCAGCAGTTCACTGTTAAGCACCGGGGAGCTGTTTTTT.

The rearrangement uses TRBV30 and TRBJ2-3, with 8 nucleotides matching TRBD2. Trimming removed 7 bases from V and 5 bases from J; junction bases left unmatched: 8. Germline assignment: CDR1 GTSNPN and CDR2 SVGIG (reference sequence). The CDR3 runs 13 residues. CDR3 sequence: CASKREGLDTQYF. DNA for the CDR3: TGTGCCTCGAAACGGGAGGGGTTAGATACGCAGTATTTT. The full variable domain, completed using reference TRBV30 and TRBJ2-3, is SQTIHQWPATLVQPVGSPLSLECTVEGTSNPNLYWYRQAAGRGLQLLFYSVGIGQISSEVPQNLSASRPQDRQFILSSKKLLLSDSGFYLCASKREGLDTQYFGPGTRLTVL.

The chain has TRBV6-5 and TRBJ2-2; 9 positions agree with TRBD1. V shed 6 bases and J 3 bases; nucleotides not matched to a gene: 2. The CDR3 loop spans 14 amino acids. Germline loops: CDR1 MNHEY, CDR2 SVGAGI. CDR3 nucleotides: TGTGCCAGCAGGAGACAGGGGGACACCGGGGAGCTGTTTTTT. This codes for CASRRQGDTGELFF.

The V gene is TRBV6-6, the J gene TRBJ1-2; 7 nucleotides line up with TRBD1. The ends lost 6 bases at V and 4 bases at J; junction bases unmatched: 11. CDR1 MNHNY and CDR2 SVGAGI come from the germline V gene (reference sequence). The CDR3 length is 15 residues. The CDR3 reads CASRATQGRVYGYTF. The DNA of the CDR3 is TGTGCCAGCAGGGCCACACAGGGGCGCGTCTATGGCTACACCTTC.

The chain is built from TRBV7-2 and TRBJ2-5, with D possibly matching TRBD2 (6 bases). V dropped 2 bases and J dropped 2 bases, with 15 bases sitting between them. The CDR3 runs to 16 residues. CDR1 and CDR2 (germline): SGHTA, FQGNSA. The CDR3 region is CASSLSWSSGQETQYF. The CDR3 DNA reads TGTGCCAGCAGCTTAAGCTGGAGTAGCGGACAAGAGACCCAGTACTTC.

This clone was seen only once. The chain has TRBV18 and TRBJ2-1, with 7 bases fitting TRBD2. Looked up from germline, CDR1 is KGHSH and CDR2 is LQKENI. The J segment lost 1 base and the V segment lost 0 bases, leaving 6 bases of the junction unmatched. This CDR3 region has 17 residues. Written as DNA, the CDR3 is TGTGCCAGCTCACCACCGCAGGCGGGACTATCCTACAATGAGCAGTTCTTC. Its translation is CASSPPQAGLSYNEQFF.

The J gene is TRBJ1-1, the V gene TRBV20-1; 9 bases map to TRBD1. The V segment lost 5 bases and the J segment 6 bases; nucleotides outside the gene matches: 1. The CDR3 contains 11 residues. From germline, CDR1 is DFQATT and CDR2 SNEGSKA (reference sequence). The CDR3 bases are TGCAGTGCTCGGACAGGGGCTGAAGCTTTCTTT. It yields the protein CSARTGAEAFF.

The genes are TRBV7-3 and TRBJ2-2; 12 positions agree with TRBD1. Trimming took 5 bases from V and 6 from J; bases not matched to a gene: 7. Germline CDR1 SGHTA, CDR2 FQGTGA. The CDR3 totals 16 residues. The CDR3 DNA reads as TGTGCCAGCAGCCCGAAGGGACAGGGGGCCGCCGGGGAGCTGTTTTTT. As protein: CASSPKGQGAAGELFF.

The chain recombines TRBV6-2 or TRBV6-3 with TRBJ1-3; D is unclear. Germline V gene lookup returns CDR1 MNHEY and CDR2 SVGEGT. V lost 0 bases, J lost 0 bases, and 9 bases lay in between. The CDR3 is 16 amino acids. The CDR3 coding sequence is TGTGCCAGCAGTTACTCACGGAGAGCCTCTGGAAACACCATATATTTT. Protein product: CASSYSRRASGNTIYF.